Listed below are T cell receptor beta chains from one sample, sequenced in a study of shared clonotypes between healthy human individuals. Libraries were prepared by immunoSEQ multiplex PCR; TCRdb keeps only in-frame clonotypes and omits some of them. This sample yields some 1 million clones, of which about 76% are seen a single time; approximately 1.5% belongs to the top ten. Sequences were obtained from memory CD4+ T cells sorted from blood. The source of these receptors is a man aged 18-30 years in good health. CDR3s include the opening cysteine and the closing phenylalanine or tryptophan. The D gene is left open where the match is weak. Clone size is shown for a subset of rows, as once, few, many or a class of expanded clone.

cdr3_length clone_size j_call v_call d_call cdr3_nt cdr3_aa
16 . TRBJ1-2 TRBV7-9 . TGTGCCAGCAGCTTAGGAGGAGACCGCACTAACTATGGCTACACCTTC CASSLGGDRTNYGYTF
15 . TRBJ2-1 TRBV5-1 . TGCGCCAGCAGCTTAGGCGGGGGCGTGTACAATGAGCAGTTCTTC CASSLGGGVYNEQFF
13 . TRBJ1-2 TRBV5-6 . TGTGCCAGCAGCTTTCAAGCTAACTATGGCTACACCTTC CASSFQANYGYTF
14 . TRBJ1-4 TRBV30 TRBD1 TGTGCCTGGAGTCCAGGGGGGGATAATGAAAAACTGTTTTTT CAWSPGGDNEKLFF
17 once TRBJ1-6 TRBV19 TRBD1 TGTGCCAGTAGTATCGGGGTAACCGGGACAGTTAATTCACCCCTCCACTTT CASSIGVTGTVNSPLHF
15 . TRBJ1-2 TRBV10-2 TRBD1 TGCGCCAGCAGCCGGGAGGGACAGGGGAACTATGGCTACACCTTC CASSREGQGNYGYTF
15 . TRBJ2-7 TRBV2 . TGTGCCAGCAGGACAGACGGAGGAGTATCCTACGAGCAGTACTTC CASRTDGGVSYEQYF
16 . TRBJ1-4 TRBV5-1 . TGCGCCAGCAGCACAGGACAGCCCGTTGGAAATGAAAAACTGTTTTTT CASSTGQPVGNEKLFF
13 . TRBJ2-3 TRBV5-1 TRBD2 TGCGCCAGCAGCTTGGAGCGGGGGGATACGCAGTATTTT CASSLERGDTQYF
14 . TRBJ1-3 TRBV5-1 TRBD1 TGCGCCAGCAGCACTACAGGGGGCGGAAACACCATATATTTT CASSTTGGGNTIYF
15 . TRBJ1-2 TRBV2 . TGTGCCAGCAGTGAATCTTCCGGAGGAAACTATGGCTACACCTTC CASSESSGGNYGYTF
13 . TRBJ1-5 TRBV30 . TGTGCCTGGAGTTTCGGGGGAAGACAGCCCCAGCATTTT CAWSFGGRQPQHF
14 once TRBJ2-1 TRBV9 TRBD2 TGTGCCAGCAGCCGGGGGACTAGCGTACATGAGCAGTTCTTC CASSRGTSVHEQFF
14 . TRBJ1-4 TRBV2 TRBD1 TGTGCCAGCCGCACGGGACAGGGAACGGAAAAACTGTTTTTT CASRTGQGTEKLFF
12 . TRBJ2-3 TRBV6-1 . TGTGCCAGCAGTTATATAGCGGAAACGCAGTATTTT CASSYIAETQYF
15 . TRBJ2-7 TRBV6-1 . TGTGCCAGCTCGCAACAGGGTGGGTTGACCTACGAGCAGTACTTC CASSQQGGLTYEQYF